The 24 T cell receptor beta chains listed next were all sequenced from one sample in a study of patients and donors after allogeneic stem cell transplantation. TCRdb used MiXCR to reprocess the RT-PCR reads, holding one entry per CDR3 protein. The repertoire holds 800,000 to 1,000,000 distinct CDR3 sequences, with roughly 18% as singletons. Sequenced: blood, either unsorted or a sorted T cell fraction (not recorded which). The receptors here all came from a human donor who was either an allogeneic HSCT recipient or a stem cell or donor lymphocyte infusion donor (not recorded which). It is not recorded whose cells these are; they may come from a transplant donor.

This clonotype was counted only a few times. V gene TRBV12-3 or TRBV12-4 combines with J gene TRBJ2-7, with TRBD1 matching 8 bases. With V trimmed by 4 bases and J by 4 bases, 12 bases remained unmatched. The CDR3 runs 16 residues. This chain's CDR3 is CASSSDLNRGMYEQYF. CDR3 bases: TGTGCCAGCAGTTCCGACCTAAACAGGGGGATGTACGAGCAGTACTTC.

CDR3 sequence (DNA): TGCGCCAGCAGCAACCCGGGACTAGCGGGAGTAGAGCAGTACTTC. Its translation is CASSNPGLAGVEQYF. The chain has TRBV5-1 and TRBJ2-7; 14 bases are a match to TRBD2. Germline CDR1 is SGHRS and CDR2 is YFSETQ. This CDR3 spans 15 amino acids. V lost 4 bases, J lost 7 bases, and 7 bases stayed unmatched.

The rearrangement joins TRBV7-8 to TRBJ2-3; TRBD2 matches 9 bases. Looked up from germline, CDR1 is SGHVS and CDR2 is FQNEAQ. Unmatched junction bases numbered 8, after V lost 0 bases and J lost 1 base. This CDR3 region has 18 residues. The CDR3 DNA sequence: TGTGCCAGCAGCTTAGCCCCCTTAGCGGGGGTGCGCACAGATACGCAGTATTTT. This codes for CASSLAPLAGVRTDTQYF.

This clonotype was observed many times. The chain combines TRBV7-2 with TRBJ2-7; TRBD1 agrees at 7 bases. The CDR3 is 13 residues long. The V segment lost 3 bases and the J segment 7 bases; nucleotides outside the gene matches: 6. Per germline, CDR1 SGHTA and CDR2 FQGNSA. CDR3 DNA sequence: TGTGCCAGCAGCTTCACTTCGGACAGGGAGCAGTACTTC. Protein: CASSFTSDREQYF. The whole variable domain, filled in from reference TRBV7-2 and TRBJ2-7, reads GAGVSQSPSNKVTEKGKDVELRCDPISGHTALYWYRQSLGQGLEFLIYFQGNSAPDKSGLPSDRFSAERTGGSVSTLTIQRTQQEDSAVYLCASSFTSDREQYFGPGTRLTVT.

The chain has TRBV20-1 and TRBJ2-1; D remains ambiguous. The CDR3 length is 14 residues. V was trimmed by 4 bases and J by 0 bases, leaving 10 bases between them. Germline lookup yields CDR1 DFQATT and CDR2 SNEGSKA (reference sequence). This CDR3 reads CSATAPSSYNEQFF. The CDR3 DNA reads TGCAGTGCTACGGCCCCTAGCTCCTACAATGAGCAGTTCTTC.

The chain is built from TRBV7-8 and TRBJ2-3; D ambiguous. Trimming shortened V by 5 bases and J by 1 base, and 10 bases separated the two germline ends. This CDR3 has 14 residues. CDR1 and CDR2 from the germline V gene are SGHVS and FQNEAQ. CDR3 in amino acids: CASSPDGGTDTQYF. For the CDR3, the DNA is TGTGCCAGCAGCCCCGATGGCGGCACAGATACGCAGTATTTT.

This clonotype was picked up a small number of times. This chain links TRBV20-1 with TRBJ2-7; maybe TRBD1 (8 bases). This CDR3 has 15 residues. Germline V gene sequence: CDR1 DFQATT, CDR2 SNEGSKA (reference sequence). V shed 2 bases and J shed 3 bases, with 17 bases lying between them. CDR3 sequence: CSARLPTGDYYEQYF. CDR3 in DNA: TGCAGTGCTAGACTTCCGACAGGGGACTACTACGAGCAGTACTTC.

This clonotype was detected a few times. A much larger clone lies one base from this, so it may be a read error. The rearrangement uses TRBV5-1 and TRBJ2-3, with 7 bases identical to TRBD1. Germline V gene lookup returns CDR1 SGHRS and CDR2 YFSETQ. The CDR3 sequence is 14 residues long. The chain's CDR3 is CTSSPGQFTDTQYF. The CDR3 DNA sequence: TGCACCAGCAGCCCGGGACAGTTCACAGATACGCAGTATTTT.

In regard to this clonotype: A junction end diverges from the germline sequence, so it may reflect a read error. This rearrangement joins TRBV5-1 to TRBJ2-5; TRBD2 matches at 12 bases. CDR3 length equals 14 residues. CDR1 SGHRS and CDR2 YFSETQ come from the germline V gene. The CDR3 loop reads CASTSSGGVETLYF. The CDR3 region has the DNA TGCGCCAGCACCTCTAGCGGGGGGGTTGAGACCCTGTACTTC.

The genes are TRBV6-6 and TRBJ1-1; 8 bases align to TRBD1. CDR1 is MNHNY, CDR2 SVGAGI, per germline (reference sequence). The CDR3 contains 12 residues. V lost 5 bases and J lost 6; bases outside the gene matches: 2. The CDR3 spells CASSTQGAEAFF. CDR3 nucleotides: TGTGCCAGCAGTACACAGGGGGCTGAAGCTTTCTTT.

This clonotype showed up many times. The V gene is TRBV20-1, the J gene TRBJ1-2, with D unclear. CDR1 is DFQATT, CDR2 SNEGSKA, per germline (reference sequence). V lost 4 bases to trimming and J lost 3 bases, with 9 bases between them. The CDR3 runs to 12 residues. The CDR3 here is CSAKGDHYGYTF. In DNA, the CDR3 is TGCAGTGCTAAGGGAGACCACTATGGCTACACCTTC.

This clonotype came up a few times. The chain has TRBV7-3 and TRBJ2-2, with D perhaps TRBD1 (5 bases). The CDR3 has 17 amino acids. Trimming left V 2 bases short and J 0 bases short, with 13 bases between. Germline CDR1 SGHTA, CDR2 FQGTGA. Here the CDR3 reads CASSLGRQGANTGELFF. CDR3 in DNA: TGTGCCAGCAGCTTAGGAAGGCAGGGCGCGAACACCGGGGAGCTGTTTTTT.

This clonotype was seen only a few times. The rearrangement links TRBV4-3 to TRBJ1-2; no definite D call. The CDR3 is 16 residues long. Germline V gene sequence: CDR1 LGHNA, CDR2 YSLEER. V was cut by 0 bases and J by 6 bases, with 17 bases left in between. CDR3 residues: CASSQDRELGGNGYTF. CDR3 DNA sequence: TGCGCCAGCAGCCAAGATAGGGAATTGGGAGGGAATGGCTACACCTTC.

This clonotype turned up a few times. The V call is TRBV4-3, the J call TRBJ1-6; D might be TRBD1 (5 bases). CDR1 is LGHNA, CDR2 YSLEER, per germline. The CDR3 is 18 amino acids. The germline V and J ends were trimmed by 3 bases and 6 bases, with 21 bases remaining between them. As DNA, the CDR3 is TGCGCCAGCAGCCAGATGGGGGTGGCGGACCTTTTTAATTCACCCCTCCACTTT. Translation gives CASSQMGVADLFNSPLHF.

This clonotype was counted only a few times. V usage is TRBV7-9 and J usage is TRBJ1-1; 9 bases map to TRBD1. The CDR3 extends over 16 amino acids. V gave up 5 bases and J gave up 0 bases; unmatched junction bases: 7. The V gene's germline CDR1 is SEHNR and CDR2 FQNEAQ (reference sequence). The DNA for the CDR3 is TGTGCCAGCAGCCCGGGACAGGGTTGGATGAACACTGAAGCTTTCTTT. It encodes CASSPGQGWMNTEAFF.

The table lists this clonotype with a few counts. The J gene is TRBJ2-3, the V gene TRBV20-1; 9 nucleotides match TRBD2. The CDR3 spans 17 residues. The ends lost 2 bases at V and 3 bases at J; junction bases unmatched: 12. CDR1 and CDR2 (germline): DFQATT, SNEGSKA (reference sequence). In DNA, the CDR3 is TGCAGTGCTAGATCCTCCTTAGCGGGAGTCGCGACAGATACGCAGTATTTT. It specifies CSARSSLAGVATDTQYF.

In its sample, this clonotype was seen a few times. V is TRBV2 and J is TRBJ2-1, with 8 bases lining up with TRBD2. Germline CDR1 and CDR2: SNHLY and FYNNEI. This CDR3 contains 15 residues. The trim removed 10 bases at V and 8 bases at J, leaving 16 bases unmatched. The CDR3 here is CATLRGGAARDEQFF. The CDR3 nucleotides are TGTGCCACCCTACGGGGGGGGGCCGCTCGGGATGAGCAGTTCTTC.

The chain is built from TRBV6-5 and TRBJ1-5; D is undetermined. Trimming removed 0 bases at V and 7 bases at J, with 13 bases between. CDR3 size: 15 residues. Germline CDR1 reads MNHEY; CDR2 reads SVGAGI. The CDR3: CASSYSKSNPQPQHF. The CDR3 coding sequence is TGTGCCAGCAGTTACTCGAAAAGTAATCCCCAGCCCCAGCATTTT.

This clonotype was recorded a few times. Here the CDR3 DNA reads TGCGCCAGCAGCCAAGATATCCCCGACGAGCAGTACTTC. This codes for CASSQDIPDEQYF. V gene TRBV4-3 combines with J gene TRBJ2-7, with D unclear. Trimming cost V 0 bases and J 5 bases, with 8 bases left between them. The CDR3 runs to 13 residues. Looked up from germline, CDR1 is LGHNA and CDR2 is YSLEER.

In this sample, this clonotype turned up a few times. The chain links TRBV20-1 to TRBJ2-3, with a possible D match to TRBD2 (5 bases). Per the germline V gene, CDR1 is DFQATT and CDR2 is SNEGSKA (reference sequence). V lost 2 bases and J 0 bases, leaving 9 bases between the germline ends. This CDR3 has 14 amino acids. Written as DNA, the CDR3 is TGCAGTGCTAGACGACGGACTAGCACAGATACGCAGTATTTT. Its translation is CSARRRTSTDTQYF.

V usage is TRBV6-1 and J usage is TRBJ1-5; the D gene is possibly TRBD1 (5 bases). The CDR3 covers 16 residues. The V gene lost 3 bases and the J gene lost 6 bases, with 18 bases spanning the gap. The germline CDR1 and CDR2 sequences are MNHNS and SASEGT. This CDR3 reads CASSDGPGPGIQPQHF. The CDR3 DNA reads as TGTGCCAGCAGTGATGGTCCAGGGCCGGGCATTCAGCCCCAGCATTTT.

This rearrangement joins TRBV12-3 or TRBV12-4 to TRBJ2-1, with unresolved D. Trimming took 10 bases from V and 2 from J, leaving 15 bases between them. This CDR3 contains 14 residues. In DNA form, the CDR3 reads TGTGCCACACTGAGGCACGCCACCTACAATGAGCAGTTCTTC. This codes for CATLRHATYNEQFF.

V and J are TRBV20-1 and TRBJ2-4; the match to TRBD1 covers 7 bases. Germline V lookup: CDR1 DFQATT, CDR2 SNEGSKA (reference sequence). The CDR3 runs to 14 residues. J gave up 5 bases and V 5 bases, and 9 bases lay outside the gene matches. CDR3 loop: CSAPTGTPENIQYF. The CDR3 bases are TGCAGTGCTCCGACAGGGACCCCCGAAAACATTCAGTACTTC.

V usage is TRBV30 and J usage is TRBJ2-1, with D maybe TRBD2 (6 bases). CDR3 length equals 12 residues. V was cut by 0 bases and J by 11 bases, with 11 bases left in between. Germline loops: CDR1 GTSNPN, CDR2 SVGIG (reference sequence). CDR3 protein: CAWSVRGGQQFF. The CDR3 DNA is TGTGCCTGGAGTGTACGAGGAGGGCAGCAGTTCTTC.